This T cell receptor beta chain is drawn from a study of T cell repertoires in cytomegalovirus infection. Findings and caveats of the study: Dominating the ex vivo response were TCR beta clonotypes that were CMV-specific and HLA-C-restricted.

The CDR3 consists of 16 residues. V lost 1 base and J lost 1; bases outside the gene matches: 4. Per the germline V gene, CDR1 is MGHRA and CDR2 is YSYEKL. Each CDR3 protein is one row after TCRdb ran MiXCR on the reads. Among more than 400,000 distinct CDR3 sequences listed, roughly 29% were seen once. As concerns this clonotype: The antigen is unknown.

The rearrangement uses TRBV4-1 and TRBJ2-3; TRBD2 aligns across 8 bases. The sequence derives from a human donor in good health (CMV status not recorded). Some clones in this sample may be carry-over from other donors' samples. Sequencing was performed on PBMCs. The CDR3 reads CASSQVLAARTDTQYF. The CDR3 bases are TGCGCCAGCAGCCAAGTACTAGCGGCCCGCACAGATACGCAGTATTTT.